This record looks at one TCR beta chain sequence and its context. The antigen is unknown. The material for each subset, its genomic DNA, was split evenly across several immunoSEQ plates. Measured with immunoSEQ multiplex PCR; TCRdb has only the in-frame clones, and not every one. The sample has around 510,000 clones, about 96% seen once; the top ten hold around 0.067%. This entry is derived from a study of shared clonotypes between healthy human individuals. Study outcomes and limitations: Non-shared clonotypes had lower generation probabilities than clonotypes shared by all four sorted-subset donors.

The sample taken for sequencing was naive CD4+ T cells sorted from blood. Regarding subset: CD45RA+ positively selected. This TCR was recovered from a woman in her twenties or thirties in good health.

The CDR3 loop is CASSIGGGGPEQYF. For the CDR3, the DNA is TGTGCCAGTAGTATAGGAGGGGGAGGGCCCGAGCAGTACTTC. The chain is built from TRBV19 and TRBJ2-7, with TRBD2 as a possible D gene (7 bases). This CDR3 contains 14 residues. Germline CDR1 and CDR2: LNHDA and SQIVND (reference sequence). Trimming left V 1 base short and J 6 bases short, with 13 bases between.